This is a list of T cell receptor beta chains from one sample in a study of post-analysis software for immune sequencing data. TCRdb called the PCR reads again in MiXCR, with one record for every CDR3 protein. The table includes approximately 730,000 distinct CDR3 sequences, around 46% detected once. Sequencing was done on a sample of blood. The receptors here all came from a girl aged 5 to 17 with multiple sclerosis. CDR3s include the opening cysteine and the closing phenylalanine or tryptophan. The D gene is left open where the match is weak. Rows give clone size only sometimes, using once, few, many, or a class for an expanded clone.

TGCAGCGTTGATACAGGGGGCGCGAACTATGGCTACACCTTC	CSVDTGGANYGYTF	TRBJ1-2	TRBD1	TRBV29-1	-
TGTGCCACCAGTGATTTAGGAGACGATGAGCAGTTCTTC	CATSDLGDDEQFF	TRBJ2-1	-	TRBV24-1	-
TGTGCCAGCAGCCAAGCCGGGACCAAAAACATTCAGTACTTC	CASSQAGTKNIQYF	TRBJ2-4	-	TRBV14	-
TGCAGTGCTAGGGGCCAGGGGGGGGATACGCAGTATTTT	CSARGQGGDTQYF	TRBJ2-3	-	TRBV20-1	-
TGTGCCAGCAGTTTAGGGGCGTCAGATCGAGAGACCCAGTACTTC	CASSLGASDRETQYF	TRBJ2-5	-	TRBV12-3/TRBV12-4	-
TGTGCCACCACCTCCGGAACGGGCCGGAGCTATGGCTACACCTTC	CATTSGTGRSYGYTF	TRBJ1-2	-	TRBV15	-
TGTGCCAGCAGCTTAATTAAGCGGTCTCAAGAGACCCAGTACTTC	CASSLIKRSQETQYF	TRBJ2-5	-	TRBV7-2	-
TGTGCCAGCAGGGAACAGGTGTTCTCCTACAATGAGCAGTTCTTC	CASREQVFSYNEQFF	TRBJ2-1	-	TRBV12-3/TRBV12-4	-
TGTGCCATCAACCCTAGCGGGAACCAAGAGACCCAGTACTTC	CAINPSGNQETQYF	TRBJ2-5	TRBD2	TRBV10-3	few
TGCAGTGCTAGTCCGACTGACACCGGGACCCTCTACGAGCAGTACTTC	CSASPTDTGTLYEQYF	TRBJ2-7	-	TRBV20-1	few
TGTGCCAGCAGCCAAGCACGGACAGGTGTTGCCTATGGCTACACCTTC	CASSQARTGVAYGYTF	TRBJ1-2	TRBD1	TRBV3-1	-
TGCAGTGCTGAATTTCCTAGCGGGAGGGCCTACGAGCAGTACTTC	CSAEFPSGRAYEQYF	TRBJ2-7	TRBD2	TRBV20-1	-
TGCAGCGTTGAGAGGGGGACGGGATGGGCAGAAAGGGGAGAGACCCAGTACTTC	CSVERGTGWAERGETQYF	TRBJ2-5	-	TRBV29-1	-
TGTGCCAGCAGCGTAGTTTCCGGTAGCGGTAGCACAGATACGCAGTATTTT	CASSVVSGSGSTDTQYF	TRBJ2-3	-	TRBV9	few
TGCAGTGCTAGCCCCACAGGGGGCACTGATCAGCCCCAGCATTTT	CSASPTGGTDQPQHF	TRBJ1-5	TRBD1	TRBV20-1	-
TGCAGTCCTTCAACGATAAATAGCGGGATCGATACGCAGTATTTT	CSPSTINSGIDTQYF	TRBJ2-3	TRBD2	TRBV20-1	once
TGTGCCGGCGGACAGAAATTTAATGAAAAACTGTTTTTT	CAGGQKFNEKLFF	TRBJ1-4	-	TRBV28	-
TGCAGCTGGGGACCAGACCAAGAGACCCAGTACTTC	CSWGPDQETQYF	TRBJ2-5	-	TRBV29-1	few
TGCGCCAGCAGCCAGGACCGGTTCCCCAATTCCTACGAGCAGTACTTC	CASSQDRFPNSYEQYF	TRBJ2-7	-	TRBV4-3	-
TGTGCCACCAGTGATTCCCGATGGGCGTCGCGGGAGGGCCCAGATACGCAGTATTTT	CATSDSRWASREGPDTQYF	TRBJ2-3	TRBD2	TRBV24-1	few
TGTGCCAGCAATTTTGGCCCGTCGGGCTACACCTTC	CASNFGPSGYTF	TRBJ1-2	-	TRBV6-2/TRBV6-3	-
TGCAGTGCTAGAACCCCCCTAGCGGTCCTAAAAGAGACCCAGTACTTC	CSARTPLAVLKETQYF	TRBJ2-5	TRBD2	TRBV20-1	-
TGCGCCAGCAGCTCCTTACACCTCGGACAGGTCTCCTACGAGCAGTACTTC	CASSSLHLGQVSYEQYF	TRBJ2-7	TRBD1	TRBV5-1	-
TGTGCCAGCAGCCCGGGCGGTCCGAAGATCGAGACCCAGTACTTC	CASSPGGPKIETQYF	TRBJ2-5	-	TRBV7-9	-
TGTGCCAGCAGTTACGTTGGACAGACACAAGAGACCCAGTACTTC	CASSYVGQTQETQYF	TRBJ2-5	-	TRBV6-2/TRBV6-3	-
TGCAGCGTTCAAGGGGAGAACACAGATACGCAGTATTTT	CSVQGENTDTQYF	TRBJ2-3	-	TRBV29-1	few
TGTGCCAGCAGTCTCGGACAGACGAACACTGAAGCTTTCTTT	CASSLGQTNTEAFF	TRBJ1-1	-	TRBV5-1	-
TGTGCCACCAGCTTCCGACTAGCGGGAGGGGAATCCGATGAGCAGTTCTTC	CATSFRLAGGESDEQFF	TRBJ2-1	TRBD2	TRBV15	-
TGCGCCAGCAGCCAAGACCCCGACAGGGGACGTGGCTACACCTTC	CASSQDPDRGRGYTF	TRBJ1-2	TRBD1	TRBV4-3	few
TGCGCCAGCAGCCAAGATGGGGTCCAAGAGACCCAGTACTTC	CASSQDGVQETQYF	TRBJ2-5	-	TRBV4-1	-
TGTGCCAGCAGCCCATCGGTGGCGGGGGACATTCCCGAGCAGTACTTC	CASSPSVAGDIPEQYF	TRBJ2-7	-	TRBV4-2	-
TGCGCCAGCAGCCAAGATCTGGGGGGACAGATAAGGTCCTACGAGCAGTACTTC	CASSQDLGGQIRSYEQYF	TRBJ2-7	-	TRBV4-1	-
TGCAGCGTTGAAAAACTCGATGGCTACACCTTC	CSVEKLDGYTF	TRBJ1-2	-	TRBV29-1	-
TGCAGTGCTCCTGGACCAACCACAGATACGCAGTATTTT	CSAPGPTTDTQYF	TRBJ2-3	-	TRBV20-1	few
TGTGCCATCAGTGAGTCGATTGCGACCGGGACAGAATATGGCTACACCTTC	CAISESIATGTEYGYTF	TRBJ1-2	TRBD1	TRBV10-3	-
TGTGCCAGCAGTCGCCGACAGGGGGCCGCCACAGATACGCAGTATTTT	CASSRRQGAATDTQYF	TRBJ2-3	TRBD1	TRBV12-3/TRBV12-4	few
TGTGCCGTACCTCAGGAGTGGAGGAATGAGCAGTTCTTC	CAVPQEWRNEQFF	TRBJ2-1	-	TRBV6-4	few
TGTGCCAGTAGTGTTCTCGGGACGGCGAATGAAAAACTGTTTTTT	CASSVLGTANEKLFF	TRBJ1-4	-	TRBV19	-
TGTGCCAGCAGCTTAACCCCGCCTCTAGACTATCTGTACAATGAGCAGTTCTTC	CASSLTPPLDYLYNEQFF	TRBJ2-1	-	TRBV7-6	few
TGTGCCAGCAGCCAAGATCCTCCTAGCGGGAAGGACGGCTCGGATACGCAGTATTTT	CASSQDPPSGKDGSDTQYF	TRBJ2-3	TRBD2	TRBV4-2	-
TGTGCCATCAGTGAGTTAAGGACAAGCAGATCTGAAGCTTTCTTT	CAISELRTSRSEAFF	TRBJ1-1	-	TRBV10-3	-
TGTGCCAGCAGTTCGTTGTCCGTAGGAGGCTACACCTTC	CASSSLSVGGYTF	TRBJ1-2	-	TRBV12-3/TRBV12-4	few
TGTGCCACCAGTGATCCTAGACAGGGGGGGAGCAATCAGCCCCAGCATTTT	CATSDPRQGGSNQPQHF	TRBJ1-5	TRBD1	TRBV24-1	-
TGTGCCAGCAGTCACGTGGTGAGGGGGGGGCTAGGACACAATGAGCAGTTCTTC	CASSHVVRGGLGHNEQFF	TRBJ2-1	-	TRBV4-2	few
TGTGCCAGTAGCGGGAGGGACCGACCTAGCACAGATACGCAGTATTTT	CASSGRDRPSTDTQYF	TRBJ2-3	TRBD2	TRBV9	-
TGTGCCAGCAGCAGGGTTTCTGGCTACACCTTC	CASSRVSGYTF	TRBJ1-2	-	TRBV7-9	-
TGTGCCAGCAACAGTCGATTGGACAGAGACTACGAGCAGTACTTC	CASNSRLDRDYEQYF	TRBJ2-7	-	TRBV7-9	-